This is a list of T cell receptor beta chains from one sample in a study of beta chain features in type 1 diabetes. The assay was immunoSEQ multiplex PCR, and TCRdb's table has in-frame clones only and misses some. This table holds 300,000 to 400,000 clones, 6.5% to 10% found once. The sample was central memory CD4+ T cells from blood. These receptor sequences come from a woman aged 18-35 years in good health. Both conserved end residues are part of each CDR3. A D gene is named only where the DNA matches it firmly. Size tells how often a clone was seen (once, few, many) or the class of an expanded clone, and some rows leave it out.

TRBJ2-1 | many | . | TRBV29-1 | CSVGQRGEQFF | TGCAGCGTTGGGCAGAGGGGTGAGCAGTTCTTC
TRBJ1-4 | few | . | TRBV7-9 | CASSLGGVEKLFF | TGTGCCAGCAGCTTAGGTGGGGTTGAAAAACTGTTTTTT
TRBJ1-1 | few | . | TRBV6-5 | CASSSVRVGNTEAFF | TGTGCCAGCAGTTCTGTCAGGGTGGGGAACACTGAAGCTTTCTTT
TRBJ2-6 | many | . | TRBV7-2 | CASSSGRTGANVLTF | TGTGCCAGCAGCTCCGGACGGACTGGGGCCAACGTCCTGACTTTC
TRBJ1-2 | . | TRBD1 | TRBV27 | CASSLQGAGYGYTF | TGTGCCAGCAGTTTACAGGGGGCGGGTTATGGCTACACCTTC
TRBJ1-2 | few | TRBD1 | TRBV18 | CASSRGTGDNYGYTF | TGTGCCAGCTCACGGGGGACAGGGGACAACTATGGCTACACCTTC
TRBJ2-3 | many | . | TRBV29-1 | CSVGSGTDTQYF | TGCAGCGTTGGGAGCGGGACAGATACGCAGTATTTT
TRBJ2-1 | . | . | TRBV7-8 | CASSLGQYNEQFF | TGTGCCAGCAGCCTGGGCCAATACAATGAGCAGTTCTTC
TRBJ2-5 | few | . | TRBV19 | CASSQRHSQETQYF | TGTGCCAGTAGTCAGAGACACTCACAAGAGACCCAGTACTTC
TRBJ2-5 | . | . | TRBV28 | CASKAEETQYF | TGTGCCAGCAAGGCGGAAGAGACCCAGTACTTC
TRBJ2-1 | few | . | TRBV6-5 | CASSYGYNEQFF | TGTGCCAGCAGTTACGGGTACAATGAGCAGTTCTTC
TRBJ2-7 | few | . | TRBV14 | CASSQGRGSSYEQYF | TGTGCCAGCAGCCAAGGGCGGGGTTCCTCCTACGAGCAGTACTTC
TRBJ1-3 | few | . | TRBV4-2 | CASSQDWGNTIYF | TGTGCCAGCAGCCAAGATTGGGGAAACACCATATATTTT
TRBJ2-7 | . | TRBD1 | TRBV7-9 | CASSFSTGGDEQYF | TGTGCCAGCAGCTTCTCGACAGGGGGTGACGAGCAGTACTTC
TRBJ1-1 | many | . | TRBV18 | CASSPSSMNTEAFF | TGTGCCAGCTCACCAAGCAGCATGAACACTGAAGCTTTCTTT
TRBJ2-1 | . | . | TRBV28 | CASSLPSSAGSYNEQFF | TGTGCCAGCAGTTTGCCCTCTTCGGCGGGATCCTACAATGAGCAGTTCTTC
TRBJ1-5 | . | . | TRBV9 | CASSQGMGRQPQHF | TGTGCCAGCAGCCAAGGAATGGGGCGACAGCCCCAGCATTTT
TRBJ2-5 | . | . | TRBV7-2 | CASSFFVGEETQYF | TGTGCCAGCAGCTTTTTTGTGGGGGAAGAGACCCAGTACTTC
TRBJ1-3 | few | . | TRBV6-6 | CASSYSRDSGNTIYF | TGTGCCAGCAGTTACTCAAGGGACTCTGGAAACACCATATATTTT
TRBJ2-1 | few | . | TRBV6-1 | CASSTQTDNEQFF | TGTGCCAGCAGCACCCAGACAGACAATGAGCAGTTCTTC
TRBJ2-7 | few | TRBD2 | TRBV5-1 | CASSQREGLNEQYF | TGCGCCAGCAGCCAGCGGGAGGGCCTGAACGAGCAGTACTTC
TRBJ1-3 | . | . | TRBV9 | CASSVDITSGNTIYF | TGTGCCAGCAGCGTAGATATCACGTCTGGAAACACCATATATTTT
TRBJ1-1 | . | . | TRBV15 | CATSTQGNTEAFF | TGTGCCACCAGCACACAGGGGAACACTGAAGCTTTCTTT
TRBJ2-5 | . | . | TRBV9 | CASSFQGGQETQYF | TGTGCCAGCAGCTTTCAGGGGGGGCAAGAGACCCAGTACTTC
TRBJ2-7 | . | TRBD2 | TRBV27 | CASIKSSASGNEQYF | TGTGCCAGCATTAAATCCTCGGCTAGCGGAAATGAGCAGTACTTC